This paragraph reports one T cell receptor (beta chain). Germline values: CDR1 SEHNR, CDR2 FQNEAQ (reference sequence). There are 14 residues in the CDR3. V shed 5 bases and J shed 0 bases, with 11 bases lying between them. The data originate from a study of shared clonotypes between healthy human individuals. Samples underwent the assay at deep level. In the authors' workflow: ImmunoSEQ sequences covered only the junction and lacked quality scores; filtering therefore differed. Generated by immunoSEQ multiplex PCR, the TCRdb table keeps only in-frame clones and is missing some. Clone size and the V and J calls come from that table; the DNA yielded D and trimming. Of approximately 530,000 clones in the sample, about 96% were seen once.

This chain joins TRBV7-9 and TRBJ2-7, with D possibly TRBD2 on 6 matching bases. This TCR derives from a woman between 25 and 40 years old in good health. The source material was naive CD4+ T cells sorted from blood. Subset defined: CD45RA+ positively selected. The DNA for the CDR3 is TGTGCCAGCAGCCTTCGCGGGACCTCCTACGAGCAGTACTTC. It encodes CASSLRGTSYEQYF.